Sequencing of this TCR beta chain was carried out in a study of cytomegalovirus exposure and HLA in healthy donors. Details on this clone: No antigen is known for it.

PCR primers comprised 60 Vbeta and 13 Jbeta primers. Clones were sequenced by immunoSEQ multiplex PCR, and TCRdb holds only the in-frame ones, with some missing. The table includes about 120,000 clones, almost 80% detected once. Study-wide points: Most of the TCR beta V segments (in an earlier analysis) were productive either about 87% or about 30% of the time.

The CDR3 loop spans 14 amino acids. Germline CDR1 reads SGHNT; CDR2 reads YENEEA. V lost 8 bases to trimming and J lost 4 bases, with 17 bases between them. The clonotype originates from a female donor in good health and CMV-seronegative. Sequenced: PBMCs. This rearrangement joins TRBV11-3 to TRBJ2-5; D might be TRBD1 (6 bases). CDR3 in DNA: TGTGCCAGCTATCTCACAGGGTTCGGAGAGACCCAGTACTTC. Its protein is CASYLTGFGETQYF.